Following are 8 T cell receptor beta chains from one sample sequenced in a study of blood T cells in healthy people across ages. Primers used in a second PCR of roughly 7 to 11 cycles were a sample-barcoded 5' primer and a J-beta primer mix. TCRdb used MiXCR to reprocess the 5' RACE reads, holding one entry per CDR3 protein. The sample has 700,000 or so distinct CDR3 sequences, roughly 20% seen once; the top ten hold around a fifth. The sequenced sample was blood. Receptors were obtained from an older man in good health.

The table lists this clonotype with a few counts. The CDR3 sequence is CSARDPEGTGSEAFF. The CDR3 nucleotides read TGCAGTGCTAGAGATCCTGAAGGGACAGGGTCTGAAGCTTTCTTT. The V call is TRBV20-1, the J call TRBJ1-1; 9 bases line up with TRBD1. The V segment lost 0 bases and the J segment 6 bases; nucleotides outside the gene matches: 8. The CDR3 is made up of 15 amino acids. Germline loops: CDR1 DFQATT, CDR2 SNEGSKA (reference sequence).

This clonotype was detected only a few times. This chain uses TRBV29-1 with TRBJ2-1, with 7 bases fitting TRBD2. J was trimmed by 3 bases and V by 4 bases; bases with no gene match: 6. From germline, CDR1 is SQVTM and CDR2 ANQGSEA. This CDR3 is 14 amino acids long. DNA of the CDR3: TGCAGCGTTGTTCTAGCGGAGCACTACAATGAGCAGTTCTTC. It encodes CSVVLAEHYNEQFF.

This clonotype was seen once. The genes are TRBV4-1 and TRBJ2-6; D may be TRBD2 (5 bases). V was trimmed by 0 bases and J by 0 bases, leaving 12 bases between them. Germline V lookup: CDR1 MGHRA, CDR2 YSYEKL. This CDR3 is 18 amino acids long. CDR3 in DNA: TGCGCCAGCAGCCAAGATCGGGGAGTCAACTCTGGGGCCAACGTCCTGACTTTC. It codes for CASSQDRGVNSGANVLTF.

The chain combines TRBV19 with TRBJ1-4, with TRBD1 matching over 8 bases. After removal of 6 bases from V and 8 bases from J, the junction contained 11 bases not matched to a gene. Germline values: CDR1 LNHDA, CDR2 SQIVND (reference sequence). This CDR3 comprises 15 residues. CDR3: CASSTLTGVGEKLFF. The CDR3 bases are TGTGCCAGTAGCACGCTGACAGGGGTTGGAGAAAAACTGTTTTTT.

Ten or more counts support this clonotype. V is TRBV5-1 and J is TRBJ2-5, with 9 bases identical to TRBD1. The V gene end was trimmed by 3 bases and the J gene end by 5 bases; junction bases not matched to a gene: 11. Germline CDR1 and CDR2: SGHRS and YFSETQ. This CDR3 is built from 16 residues. The CDR3 here is CASSSSGTGLRETQYF. The CDR3 DNA reads as TGCGCCAGCAGCTCCTCCGGGACAGGGTTGCGGGAGACCCAGTACTTC.

The V and J genes are TRBV6-6 and TRBJ2-4; D tentatively fits TRBD1 or TRBD2 (5 bases each). Germline V gene sequence: CDR1 MNHNY, CDR2 SVGAGI (reference sequence). The CDR3 contains 16 residues. V lost 5 bases and J lost 0, with 14 bases in between. The CDR3 is CASSPTWGTAKNIQYF. CDR3 in DNA: TGTGCCAGCAGTCCCACGTGGGGGACAGCCAAAAACATTCAGTACTTC.

The chain employs TRBV6-5 and TRBJ1-1; unclear D gene. The CDR3 is 14 amino acids. V gave up 2 bases and J gave up 0 bases, with 7 bases separating them. CDR1 MNHEY and CDR2 SVGAGI come from the germline V gene. CDR3 amino acids: CASSYGSLNTEAFF. DNA for the CDR3: TGTGCCAGCAGTTACGGCAGTTTGAACACTGAAGCTTTCTTT.

The chain employs TRBV3-1 and TRBJ2-7, with D perhaps matching TRBD1 (6 bases). The CDR3 length is 15 residues. The germline gives CDR1 LGHDT, CDR2 YNNKEL (reference sequence). Trimming shortened V by 2 bases and J by 1 base, and 12 bases separated the two germline ends. The chain's CDR3 is CASSQSGTPSYEQYF. The CDR3 region has the DNA TGTGCCAGCAGCCAATCCGGGACACCATCCTACGAGCAGTACTTC.